Below, 16 T cell receptor beta chains from the same sample are listed, as sequenced in a study of CD8+ T cells in alopecia areata. Reverse transcribed after extraction, RNA yielded cDNA as the sequencing template. Produced via immunoSEQ multiplex PCR; TCRdb's table is partial and in-frame only. The table records about 150,000 clones, over 70% of them present only once. The specimen comprised CD8+ T cells sorted from blood, sampled at week 0. The source is a human donor with alopecia areata.

The rearrangement links TRBV7-3 to TRBJ2-1, with 10 positions matching TRBD1. The CDR3 is made up of 14 amino acids. The junction had 5 bases not matched to a gene; V was cut back by 5 bases and J by 7 bases. The germline V gene encodes CDR1 SGHTA and CDR2 FQGTGA. CDR3 amino acids: CASSAGQGRNEQFF. The CDR3 DNA sequence: TGTGCCAGCAGCGCGGGACAGGGGCGAAATGAGCAGTTCTTC.

This chain uses TRBV25-1 with TRBJ2-7, with 7 bases fitting TRBD2. The CDR3 is 17 amino acids. V lost 4 bases to trimming and J lost 0 bases; unmatched junction nucleotides: 12. Germline CDR1 reads MGHDK; CDR2 reads SYGVNS. The CDR3 DNA reads TGTGCCAGCAGTGGGACCTCGGGGGGTCCTAGCTCCTACGAGCAGTACTTC. Residues: CASSGTSGGPSSYEQYF.

The V call is TRBV7-8, the J call TRBJ2-3; TRBD2 agrees at 7 bases. Unmatched junction bases numbered 5, after V lost 4 bases and J lost 1 base. The CDR3 covers 15 residues. Per the germline V gene, CDR1 is SGHVS and CDR2 is FQNEAQ. The CDR3 loop reads CASSWTGGGTDTQYF. As DNA, the CDR3 is TGTGCCAGCAGCTGGACGGGGGGAGGCACAGATACGCAGTATTTT. Together with reference TRBV7-8 and TRBJ2-3, the CDR3 gives the full variable domain: GAGVSQSPRYKVAKRGQDVALRCDPISGHVSLFWYQQALGQGPEFLTYFQNEAQLDKSGLPSDRFFAERPEGSVSTLKIQRTQQEDSAVYLCASSWTGGGTDTQYFGPGTRLTVL.

V usage is TRBV4-2 and J usage is TRBJ2-7, with 8 bases matching TRBD2. This CDR3 is built from 13 residues. Germline CDR1 is LGHNA and CDR2 is YNFKEQ. The J segment lost 5 bases and the V segment lost 4 bases, leaving 4 bases of the junction unmatched. The CDR3 DNA sequence: TGTGCCAGCAGCCTCCGGACTAGCCACGAGCAGTACTTC. Its translation is CASSLRTSHEQYF.

CDR3 loop: CASSLVGMNTEAFF. CDR3 sequence (DNA): TGTGCCAGCAGTTTAGTGGGAATGAACACTGAAGCTTTCTTT. V is TRBV27 and J is TRBJ1-1; no firm D call. CDR3 size: 14 residues. V was shortened by 2 bases and J by 0 bases, with 7 bases between the two germline ends. CDR1 is MNHEY and CDR2 is SMNVEV in the germline V gene (reference sequence).

The J gene is TRBJ2-7, the V gene TRBV4-2; D possibly uses TRBD1 or TRBD2 (5 bases each). Trimming took off 2 bases at V and 1 base at J, with 9 bases between the two ends. Per germline, CDR1 LGHNA and CDR2 YNFKEQ. The CDR3 spans 14 residues. The CDR3, as DNA: TGTGCCAGCAGCCAATTCGGGGCTTCCTACGAGCAGTACTTC. This sequence encodes CASSQFGASYEQYF.

This chain links TRBV13 with TRBJ2-1; 10 nucleotides align to TRBD1. Germline CDR1 reads PRHDT; CDR2 reads FYEKMQ (reference sequence). Trimming at V came to 4 bases and at J to 10 bases, leaving 7 bases not matched to a gene. The CDR3 length is 14 residues. CDR3 protein: CASSSGQGPPEQFF. CDR3 in DNA: TGTGCCAGCAGCTCGGGACAGGGGCCTCCCGAGCAGTTCTTC.

The genes are TRBV7-9 and TRBJ2-6, with 8 bases fitting TRBD1. Germline-derived CDR1 and CDR2 are SEHNR and FQNEAQ (reference sequence). V lost 8 bases and J lost 2; bases outside the gene matches: 2. The CDR3 length is 14 residues. CDR3 sequence: CASETGAGANVLTF. The CDR3 DNA reads TGTGCCAGCGAGACAGGGGCTGGGGCCAACGTCCTGACTTTC.

This chain links TRBV5-4 with TRBJ2-1; 10 nucleotides match TRBD2. The CDR3 loop spans 16 amino acids. J lost 5 bases, V lost 0 bases, and 5 bases had no gene match. Germline V gene sequence: CDR1 SGHNT, CDR2 YYREEE (reference sequence). The CDR3 bases are TGTGCCAGCAGCTTGGGGAGGACTAGCGGAAACAATGAGCAGTTCTTC. The encoded protein is CASSLGRTSGNNEQFF.

Remarks on this clone: Other nucleotide sequences in the sample specify the same CDR3. The genes are TRBV4-1 and TRBJ2-7; perhaps TRBD2 as D (6 bases). Germline loops: CDR1 MGHRA, CDR2 YSYEKL. This CDR3 has 13 amino acids. With 1 base removed from V and 6 bases from J, the gap between germline ends came to 10 bases. The CDR3 reads CASSQGLVSEQYF. The CDR3 DNA reads as TGCGCCAGCAGCCAAGGACTAGTAAGCGAGCAGTACTTC.

V is TRBV5-1 and J is TRBJ2-7; D might be TRBD1 (6 bases). Trimming left V 2 bases short and J 6 bases short, with 15 bases between. The germline V gene has CDR1 SGHRS and CDR2 YFSETQ. This CDR3 spans 14 amino acids. The CDR3 sequence: CASSFGQSPREQYF. The CDR3 nucleotides are TGCGCCAGCAGCTTCGGACAGTCCCCCCGCGAGCAGTACTTC. The entire variable domain, with the rest obtained from reference TRBV5-1 and TRBJ2-7, is as follows: KAGVTQTPRYLIKTRGQQVTLSCSPISGHRSVSWYQQTPGQGLQFLFEYFSETQRNKGNFPGRFSGRQFSNSRSEMNVSTLELGDSALYLCASSFGQSPREQYFGPGTRLTVT.

In its sample, this clone was seen a few times. The genes are TRBV29-1 and TRBJ2-3; 8 nucleotides line up with TRBD2. This CDR3 spans 14 amino acids. Germline V gives CDR1 SQVTM, CDR2 ANQGSEA. V dropped 8 bases and J dropped 3; count of bases not matched to a gene: 10. In DNA, the CDR3 is TGCAGCACCGGGGGGGGGACACCTACAGATACGCAGTATTTT. Its protein product is CSTGGGTPTDTQYF.

The V call is TRBV6-5, the J call TRBJ1-2; D unresolved. This CDR3 is built from 13 residues. Germline V gene sequence: CDR1 MNHEY, CDR2 SVGAGI. The V and J ends lost 2 bases and 8 bases respectively, with 12 bases between them. CDR3 nucleotides: TGTGCCAGCAGTTACGGAACCGGCGCGGGCTACACCTTC. Residues: CASSYGTGAGYTF.

The genes are TRBV27 and TRBJ1-2; D is unclear. The V end was cut by 4 bases, the J end by 0 bases, with 9 bases between. The CDR3 consists of 14 residues. Germline V lookup: CDR1 MNHEY, CDR2 SMNVEV (reference sequence). In DNA form, the CDR3 reads TGTGCCAGCAGTTCCGGATCGGCTAACTATGGCTACACCTTC. Translating gives CASSSGSANYGYTF.

V is TRBV4-1 and J is TRBJ2-5; TRBD1 might be the D (5 bases). V was shortened by 0 bases and J by 4 bases, with 15 bases between the two germline ends. CDR1 and CDR2 (germline): MGHRA, YSYEKL. The CDR3 length is 16 residues. CDR3 nucleotides: TGCGCCAGCAGCCAAGATATACAGGTCTTGTCAGAGACCCAGTACTTC. Translated: CASSQDIQVLSETQYF.

This chain connects TRBV27 to TRBJ2-1; 7 bases match TRBD2. Germline values: CDR1 MNHEY, CDR2 SMNVEV (reference sequence). The J segment lost 3 bases and the V segment lost 5 bases, leaving 4 bases of the junction unmatched. The CDR3 has 14 residues. The DNA of the CDR3 is TGTGCCAGCAGTCGAGCGGGGCACTACAATGAGCAGTTCTTC. Its translation: CASSRAGHYNEQFF.